What follows is one TCR beta chain and its context. Its antigen is unidentified. From germline, CDR1 is SGHRS and CDR2 YFSETQ. The CDR3 loop spans 12 amino acids. Trimming shortened V by 4 bases and J by 3 bases, and 7 bases separated the two germline ends. This sample was taken from a study of T cell responses to AZD1222 COVID-19 vaccine. Assay: immunoSEQ multiplex PCR; the TCRdb copy retains only in-frame clones and omits some. The profile shows 180,000 or so clones, under 95% of them singletons. General observations from the study: Unmutated regions of variants are reportedly targeted by nearly half of spike-specific TCRs.

The specimen was peripheral blood, collected 28 days after the second AZD1222 dose. This sequence joins TRBV5-1 and TRBJ1-2; D is undetermined. This clonotype originated in an adult who received the AZD1222 COVID-19 vaccine. In DNA, the CDR3 is TGCGCCAGCAGCCTGAGGGACTATGGCTACACCTTC. It yields the protein CASSLRDYGYTF.